The following is a T cell receptor beta chain sequence with its context. Its antigen is unidentified. The sample comes from a study of shared clonotypes between healthy human individuals. In germline, CDR1 is MGHRA, CDR2 YSYEKL. V lost 0 bases and J lost 11, with 15 bases in between. CDR3 length: 14 amino acids. Each replicate PCR on the sorted subsets used roughly 200 ng DNA (around 30,000 T cell genomes). Profiled with immunoSEQ multiplex PCR; TCRdb holds only in-frame clones, not every one. The repertoire holds some 900,000 clones, with around 80% as singletons. Study-level points and caveats: With a handful of donors compared, roughly 5% of naive CD4 clonotypes were shared. Incomplete sequencing of sorted subsets was indicated by rarefaction despite large depth.

The sample was memory CD4+ T cells sorted from blood. The subset: CD45RA-negative fraction. The clonotype comes from a man younger than 35 in good health. The V and J genes are TRBV4-1 and TRBJ2-3, with a possible D match to TRBD2 (5 bases). The CDR3 loop is CASSQDMSGRGQYF. CDR3 nucleotide sequence: TGCGCCAGCAGCCAAGATATGAGCGGCCGGGGGCAGTATTTT.